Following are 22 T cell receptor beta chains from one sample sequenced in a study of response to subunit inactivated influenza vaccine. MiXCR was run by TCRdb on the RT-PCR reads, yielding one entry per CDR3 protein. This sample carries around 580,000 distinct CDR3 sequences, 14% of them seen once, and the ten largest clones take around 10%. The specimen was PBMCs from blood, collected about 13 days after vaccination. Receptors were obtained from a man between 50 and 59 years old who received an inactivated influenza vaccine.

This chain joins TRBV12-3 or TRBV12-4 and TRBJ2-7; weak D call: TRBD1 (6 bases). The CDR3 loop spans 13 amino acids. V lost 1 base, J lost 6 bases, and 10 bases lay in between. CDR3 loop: CASSLEGVGEQYF. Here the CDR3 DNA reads TGTGCCAGCAGTTTAGAGGGGGTCGGCGAGCAGTACTTC.

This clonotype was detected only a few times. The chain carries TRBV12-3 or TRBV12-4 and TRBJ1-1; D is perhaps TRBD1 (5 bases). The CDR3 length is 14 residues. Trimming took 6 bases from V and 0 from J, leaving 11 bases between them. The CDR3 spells CASRGRSLNTEAFF. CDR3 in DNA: TGTGCCAGCAGGGGACGGAGTTTGAACACTGAAGCTTTCTTT.

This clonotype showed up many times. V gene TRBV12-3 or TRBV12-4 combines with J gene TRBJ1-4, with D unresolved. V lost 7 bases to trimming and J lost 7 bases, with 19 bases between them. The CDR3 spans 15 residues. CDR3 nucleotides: TGTGCCAGCAACCCGAGAGGAGCAGACGGTGAAAAACTGTTTTTT. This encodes CASNPRGADGEKLFF.

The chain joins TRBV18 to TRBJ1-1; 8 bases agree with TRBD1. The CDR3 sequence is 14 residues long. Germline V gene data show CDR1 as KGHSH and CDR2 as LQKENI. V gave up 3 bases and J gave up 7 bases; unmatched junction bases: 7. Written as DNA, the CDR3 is TGTGCCAGCTCACCGGACAGGGAAGCATATGAAGCTTTCTTT. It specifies CASSPDREAYEAFF.

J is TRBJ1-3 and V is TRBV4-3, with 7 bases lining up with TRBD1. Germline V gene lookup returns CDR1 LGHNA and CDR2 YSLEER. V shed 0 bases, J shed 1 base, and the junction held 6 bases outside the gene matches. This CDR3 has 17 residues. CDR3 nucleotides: TGCGCCAGCAGCCAAGACAGGGGGTATAATTCTGGAAACACCATATATTTT. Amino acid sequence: CASSQDRGYNSGNTIYF.

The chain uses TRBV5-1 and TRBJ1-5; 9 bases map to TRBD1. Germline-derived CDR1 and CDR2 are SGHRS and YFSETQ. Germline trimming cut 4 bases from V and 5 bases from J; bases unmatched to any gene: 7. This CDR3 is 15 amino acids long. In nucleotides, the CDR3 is TGCGCCAGCAGCCTGGGACAGGGCATCCATCAGCCCCAGCATTTT. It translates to CASSLGQGIHQPQHF.

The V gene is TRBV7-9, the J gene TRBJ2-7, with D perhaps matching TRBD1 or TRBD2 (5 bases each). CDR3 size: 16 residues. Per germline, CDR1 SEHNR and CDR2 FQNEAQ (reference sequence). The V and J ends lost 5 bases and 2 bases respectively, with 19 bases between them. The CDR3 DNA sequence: TGTGCCAGCAGCAGCCACAAACAATCGGGGCCCTACGAGCAGTACTTC. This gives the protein CASSSHKQSGPYEQYF.

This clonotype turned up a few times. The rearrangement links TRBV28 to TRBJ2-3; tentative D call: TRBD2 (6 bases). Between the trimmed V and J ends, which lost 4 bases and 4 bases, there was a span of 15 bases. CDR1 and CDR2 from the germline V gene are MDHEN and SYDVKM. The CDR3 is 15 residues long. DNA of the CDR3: TGTGCCAGCAGTTGGGTCACTAGCCCTGCAGATACGCAGTATTTT. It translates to CASSWVTSPADTQYF. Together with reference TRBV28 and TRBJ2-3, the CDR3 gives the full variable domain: DVKVTQSSRYLVKRTGEKVFLECVQDMDHENMFWYRQDPGLGLRLIYFSYDVKMKEKGDIPEGYSVSREKKERFSLILESASTNQTSMYLCASSWVTSPADTQYFGPGTRLTVL.

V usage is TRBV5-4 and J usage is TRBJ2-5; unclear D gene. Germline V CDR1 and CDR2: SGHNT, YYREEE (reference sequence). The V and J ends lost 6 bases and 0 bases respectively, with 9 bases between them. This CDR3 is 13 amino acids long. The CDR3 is CASTHDDQETQYF. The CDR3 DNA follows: TGTGCCAGCACCCACGACGACCAAGAGACCCAGTACTTC.

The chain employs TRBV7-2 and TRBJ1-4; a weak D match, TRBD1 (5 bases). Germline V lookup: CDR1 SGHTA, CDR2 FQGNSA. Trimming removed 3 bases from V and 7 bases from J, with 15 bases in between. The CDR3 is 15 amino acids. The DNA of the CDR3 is TGTGCCAGCAGCTTTGGCGGGGCTCCTAGTGAAAAACTGTTTTTT. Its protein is CASSFGGAPSEKLFF.

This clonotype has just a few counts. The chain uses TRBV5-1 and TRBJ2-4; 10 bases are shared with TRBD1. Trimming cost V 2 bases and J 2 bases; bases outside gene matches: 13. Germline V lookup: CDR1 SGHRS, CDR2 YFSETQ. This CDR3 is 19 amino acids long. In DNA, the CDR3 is TGCGCCAGCAGCTTCTTACCGGGACAGGGGAGTGGAACCAAAAACATTCAGTACTTC. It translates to CASSFLPGQGSGTKNIQYF.

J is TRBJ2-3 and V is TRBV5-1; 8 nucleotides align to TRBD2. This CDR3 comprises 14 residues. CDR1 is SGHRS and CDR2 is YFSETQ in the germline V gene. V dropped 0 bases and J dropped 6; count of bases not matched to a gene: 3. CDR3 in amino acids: CASSLVAGMDTQYF. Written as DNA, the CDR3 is TGCGCCAGCAGCTTGGTAGCGGGAATGGATACGCAGTATTTT. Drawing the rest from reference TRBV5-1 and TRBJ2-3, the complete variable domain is KAGVTQTPRYLIKTRGQQVTLSCSPISGHRSVSWYQQTPGQGLQFLFEYFSETQRNKGNFPGRFSGRQFSNSRSEMNVSTLELGDSALYLCASSLVAGMDTQYFGPGTRLTVL.

CDR3 sequence: CAISESGEQYF. CDR3 in DNA: TGTGCCATCAGTGAATCGGGGGAGCAGTACTTC. The chain has TRBV10-3 and TRBJ2-7, with D possibly matching TRBD2 (5 bases). The CDR3 covers 11 residues. V shed 3 bases and J shed 7 bases, with 7 bases lying between them. CDR1 is ENHRY, CDR2 SYGVKD, per germline.

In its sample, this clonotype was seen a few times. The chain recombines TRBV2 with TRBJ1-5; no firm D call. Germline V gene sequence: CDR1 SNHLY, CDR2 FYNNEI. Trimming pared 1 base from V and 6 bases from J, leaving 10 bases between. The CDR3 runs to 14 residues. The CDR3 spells CASSEVRVGQPQHF. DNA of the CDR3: TGTGCCAGCAGTGAAGTAAGGGTCGGTCAGCCCCAGCATTTT.

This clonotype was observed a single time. The CDR3 sequence: CASSASGPYNEQFF. CDR3 in DNA: TGTGCCAGCAGCGCCAGCGGTCCCTACAATGAGCAGTTCTTC. The chain couples TRBV3-1 to TRBJ2-1, with D possibly TRBD2 on 5 matching bases. The CDR3 runs 14 residues. The germline V gene has CDR1 LGHDT and CDR2 YNNKEL (reference sequence). Trimming took 5 bases from V and 2 from J, leaving 10 bases between them.

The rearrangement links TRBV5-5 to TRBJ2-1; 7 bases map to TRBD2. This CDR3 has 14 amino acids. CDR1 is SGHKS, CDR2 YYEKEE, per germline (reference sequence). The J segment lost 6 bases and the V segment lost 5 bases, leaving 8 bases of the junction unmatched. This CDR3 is CASRGAGRGNEQFF. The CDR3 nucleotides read TGTGCCAGCAGAGGAGCGGGGAGAGGCAATGAGCAGTTCTTC. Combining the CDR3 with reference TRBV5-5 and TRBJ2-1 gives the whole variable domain DAGVTQSPTHLIKTRGQQVTLRCSPISGHKSVSWYQQVLGQGPQFIFQYYEKEERGRGNFPDRFSARQFPNYSSELNVNALLLGDSALYLCASRGAGRGNEQFFGPGTRLTVL.

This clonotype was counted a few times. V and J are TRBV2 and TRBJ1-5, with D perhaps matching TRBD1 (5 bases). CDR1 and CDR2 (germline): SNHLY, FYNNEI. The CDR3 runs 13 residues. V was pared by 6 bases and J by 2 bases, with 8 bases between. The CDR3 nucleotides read TGTGCCAGCAGGGACACCGGCAATCAGCCCCAGCATTTT. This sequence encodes CASRDTGNQPQHF.

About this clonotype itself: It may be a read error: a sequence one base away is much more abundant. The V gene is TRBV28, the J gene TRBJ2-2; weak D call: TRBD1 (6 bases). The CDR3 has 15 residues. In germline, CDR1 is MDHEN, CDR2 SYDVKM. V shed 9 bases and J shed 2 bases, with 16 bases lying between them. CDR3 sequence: CARKEQGLNTGELFF. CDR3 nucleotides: TGTGCCAGGAAGGAACAGGGTCTTAACACCGGGGAGCTGTTTTTT.

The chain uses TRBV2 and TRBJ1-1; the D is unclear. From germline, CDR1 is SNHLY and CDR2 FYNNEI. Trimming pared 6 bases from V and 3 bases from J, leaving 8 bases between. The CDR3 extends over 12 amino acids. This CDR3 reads CASRTLHTEAFF. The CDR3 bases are TGTGCCAGCAGGACTCTACACACTGAAGCTTTCTTT.

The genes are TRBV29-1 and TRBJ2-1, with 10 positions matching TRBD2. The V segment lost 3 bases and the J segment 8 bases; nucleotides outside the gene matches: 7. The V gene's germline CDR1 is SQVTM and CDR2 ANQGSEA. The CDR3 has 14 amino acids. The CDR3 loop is CSVDGLAGVYEQFF. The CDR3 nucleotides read TGCAGCGTTGATGGCCTAGCGGGAGTCTATGAGCAGTTCTTC.

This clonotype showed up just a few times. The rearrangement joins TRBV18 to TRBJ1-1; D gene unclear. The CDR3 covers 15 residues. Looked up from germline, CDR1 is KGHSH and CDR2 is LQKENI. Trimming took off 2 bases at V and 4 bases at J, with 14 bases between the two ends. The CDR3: CASSPTTARATEAFF. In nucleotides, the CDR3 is TGTGCCAGCTCACCAACAACAGCCCGGGCCACTGAAGCTTTCTTT.

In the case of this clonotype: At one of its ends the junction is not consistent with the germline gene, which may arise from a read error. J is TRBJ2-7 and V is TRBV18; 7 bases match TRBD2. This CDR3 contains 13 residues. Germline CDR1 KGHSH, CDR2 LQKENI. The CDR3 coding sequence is TGTGCCCGCTCACCGGGAGGACCCTACGAGCAGTACTTC. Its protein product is CARSPGGPYEQYF. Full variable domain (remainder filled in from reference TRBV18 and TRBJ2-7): NAGVMQNPRHLVRRRGQEARLRCSPMKGHSHVYWYRQLPEEGLKFMVYLQKENIIDESGMPKERFSAEFPKEGPSILRIQQVVRGDSAAYFCARSPGGPYEQYFGPGTRLTVT.